The 26 T cell receptor beta chains below all came from one sample that was sequenced in a study of CD4 T cells in relation to SARS-CoV-2 and coronaviruses. TCRdb keeps only in-frame clones here, not all; method: immunoSEQ multiplex PCR. This table has some 64,000 clones, 94% appearing once. The unexposed donors gave CD4+ T cells in about 2010-2019, prior to COVID-19. The specimen sequenced was naive CD4+ T cells from PBMCs. Subset defined: naive CD4+ T cells isolated by negative enrichment. These receptor sequences come from a human donor in good health.

The chain combines TRBV7-3 with TRBJ2-1; possible D gene TRBD2, 6 bases. There are 17 residues in the CDR3. Germline-derived CDR1 and CDR2 are SGHTA and FQGTGA. V dropped 3 bases and J dropped 1 base, with 16 bases sitting between them. CDR3: CASSLVGTSRSYNEQFF. CDR3 sequence (DNA): TGTGCCAGCAGCTTGGTTGGAACTAGCCGGTCCTACAATGAGCAGTTCTTC. The whole variable domain, filled in from reference TRBV7-3 and TRBJ2-1, reads GAGVSQTPSNKVTEKGKYVELRCDPISGHTALYWYRQSLGQGPEFLIYFQGTGAADDSGLPNDRFFAVRPEGSVSTLKIQRTERGDSAVYLCASSLVGTSRSYNEQFFGPGTRLTVL.

Worth noting for this clone: The junction and the germline gene differ at one end; a read error may be behind it. This CDR3 reads CASREGQGATGELFF. The CDR3 DNA reads TGTGCCAGCAGAGAAGGACAGGGGGCTACCGGGGAGCTGTTTTTT. V is TRBV2 and J is TRBJ2-2; 11 bases agree with TRBD1. CDR1 and CDR2 (germline): SNHLY, FYNNEI. The CDR3 extends over 15 amino acids.

The chain uses TRBV28 and TRBJ2-7; D unclear. The CDR3 is 14 residues long. The V gene's germline CDR1 is MDHEN and CDR2 SYDVKM. The V and J ends lost 2 bases and 3 bases respectively, with 11 bases between them. CDR3 sequence reads: CASSLQSPLYEQYF. The CDR3 nucleotides are TGTGCCAGCAGTTTACAGTCCCCCCTCTACGAGCAGTACTTC.

The chain is built from TRBV2 and TRBJ1-1; 8 nucleotides agree with TRBD1. CDR1 SNHLY and CDR2 FYNNEI come from the germline V gene. This CDR3 spans 17 amino acids. The V segment lost 6 bases and the J segment 0 bases; nucleotides outside the gene matches: 12. The CDR3, as DNA: TGTGCCAGCAGACGAATCCGACAGGGGAGGATGAACACTGAAGCTTTCTTT. Encoded protein: CASRRIRQGRMNTEAFF.

The sample holds a few counts of this clone. This rearrangement joins TRBV7-9 to TRBJ1-3; D remains ambiguous. This CDR3 has 14 residues. The V gene's germline CDR1 is SEHNR and CDR2 FQNEAQ (reference sequence). With 4 bases removed from V and 0 bases from J, the gap between germline ends came to 7 bases. CDR3 loop: CASSSESSGNTIYF. CDR3 nucleotide sequence: TGTGCCAGCAGCTCGGAGAGCTCTGGAAACACCATATATTTT. The variable domain in full, with the rest retrieved from reference TRBV7-9 and TRBJ1-3, is DTGVSQNPRHKITKRGQNVTFRCDPISEHNRLYWYRQTLGQGPEFLTYFQNEAQLEKSRLLSDRFSAERPKGSFSTLEIQRTEQGDSAMYLCASSSESSGNTIYFGEGSWLTVV.

This chain's CDR3 is CASSPGTKYEQYF. Written as DNA, the CDR3 is TGCGCCAGCAGTCCCGGGACAAAGTACGAGCAGTACTTC. V usage is TRBV5-1 and J usage is TRBJ2-7; TRBD1 might be the D (6 bases). Trimming removed 5 bases from V and 4 bases from J, with 13 bases in between. Per germline, CDR1 SGHRS and CDR2 YFSETQ. The CDR3 is made up of 13 amino acids.

The chain recombines TRBV28 with TRBJ2-4; 10 positions agree with TRBD2. The V gene's germline CDR1 is MDHEN and CDR2 SYDVKM. J gave up 1 base and V 5 bases, and 8 bases lay outside the gene matches. This CDR3 has 17 amino acids. The CDR3 reads CASSDTGLADAKNIQYF. CDR3 bases: TGTGCCAGCAGTGATACTGGACTAGCGGATGCCAAAAACATTCAGTACTTC.

The genes are TRBV30 and TRBJ1-2; D gene ambiguous. The CDR3 is made up of 14 amino acids. Looked up from germline, CDR1 is GTSNPN and CDR2 is SVGIG (reference sequence). V was shortened by 2 bases and J by 2 bases, with 12 bases between the two germline ends. The CDR3 sequence: CAWSRRIMNYGYTF. Here the CDR3 DNA reads TGTGCCTGGAGTCGTCGAATCATGAACTATGGCTACACCTTC.

V gene TRBV28 combines with J gene TRBJ2-7; the match to TRBD1 covers 9 bases. The V gene end was trimmed by 3 bases and the J gene end by 5 bases; junction bases not matched to a gene: 8. This CDR3 spans 15 amino acids. CDR1 and CDR2 from the germline V gene are MDHEN and SYDVKM. The CDR3 DNA sequence: TGTGCCAGCAGTTTCGGGGACAGGGCAACGAACGAGCAGTACTTC. It encodes CASSFGDRATNEQYF.

The chain employs TRBV27 and TRBJ2-2; 10 bases map to TRBD1. Unmatched junction bases numbered 3, after V lost 8 bases and J lost 6 bases. Germline V CDR1 and CDR2: MNHEY, SMNVEV (reference sequence). The CDR3 spans 13 residues. The CDR3 nucleotides read TGTGCCAGCCAGACAGGGGGCCCCGGGGAGCTGTTTTTT. The encoded protein is CASQTGGPGELFF.

The J gene is TRBJ2-2, the V gene TRBV6-5; the D gene is possibly TRBD2 (6 bases). CDR3 length: 16 amino acids. Germline assignment: CDR1 MNHEY and CDR2 SVGAGI. With 0 bases removed from V and 1 base from J, the gap between germline ends came to 9 bases. CDR3 nucleotides: TGTGCCAGCAGTTACTCGGGGGGACGGAACACCGGGGAGCTGTTTTTT. Translation gives CASSYSGGRNTGELFF.

In the case of this clone: This CDR3 is also generated by other DNA sequences in the sample. V and J are TRBV12-3 or TRBV12-4 and TRBJ2-3; no clear D gene. The length of the CDR3 is 11 residues. V was pared by 2 bases and J by 6 bases, with 3 bases between. The CDR3 region has the DNA TGTGCCAGCAGTTTACGGGATACGCAGTATTTT. Protein product: CASSLRDTQYF.

The chain carries TRBV12-2 and TRBJ1-3. TRBV12-2 is a listed pseudogene. CDR3 length: 16 residues. The DNA of the CDR3 is TGTGCAAGTCGCTTAGAACCTGAAAGGGCTGGAAACACCATATATTTT. As protein: CASRLEPERAGNTIYF.

The rearrangement joins TRBV11-2 to TRBJ2-7; TRBD1 aligns across 8 bases. This CDR3 spans 14 amino acids. With V trimmed by 5 bases and J by 2 bases, 5 bases remained unmatched. CDR1 is SGHAT, CDR2 FQNNGV, per germline. CDR3 amino acids: CASSKRDRTYEQYF. CDR3 DNA: TGTGCCAGCAGCAAACGGGACAGGACCTACGAGCAGTACTTC.

CDR3: CASNPSGFQPQHF. The CDR3 nucleotides are TGTGCCAGCAATCCGTCGGGGTTTCAGCCCCAGCATTTT. This sequence joins TRBV21-1 and TRBJ1-5. TRBV21-1 is assigned pseudogene status. This CDR3 has 13 amino acids.

The rearrangement links TRBV5-1 to TRBJ2-1; D call uncertain. The germline V gene encodes CDR1 SGHRS and CDR2 YFSETQ. The CDR3 has 12 residues. Trimming shortened V by 2 bases and J by 8 bases, and 8 bases separated the two germline ends. The CDR3 DNA is TGCGCCAGCAGCTTAACGGCCTATGAGCAGTTCTTC. This translates into CASSLTAYEQFF.

CDR3 region: CASSWTSGSSYNEQFF. The CDR3 bases are TGCGCCAGCAGTTGGACTAGCGGAAGCTCCTACAATGAGCAGTTCTTC. The V call is TRBV5-1, the J call TRBJ2-1, with 10 bases aligning to TRBD2. The CDR3 is 16 amino acids. The germline V gene encodes CDR1 SGHRS and CDR2 YFSETQ. The J segment lost 0 bases and the V segment lost 5 bases, leaving 5 bases of the junction unmatched.

This clone has a single count. In DNA, the CDR3 is TGTGCCAGCAGTTATTCTGGAAGTAAGCAGCCCCAGCATTTT. Amino acids: CASSYSGSKQPQHF. V gene TRBV6-5 combines with J gene TRBJ1-5; D ambiguous. Deletions cut 3 bases from V and 7 bases from J, with 13 bases between. Germline-derived CDR1 and CDR2 are MNHEY and SVGAGI. The CDR3 extends over 14 amino acids.

This chain links TRBV24-1 with TRBJ2-1; 13 bases are a match to TRBD2. The V and J ends lost 9 bases and 10 bases, in that order; junction bases with no gene match: 5. The CDR3 sequence is 13 residues long. Germline assignment: CDR1 KGHDR and CDR2 SFDVKD. In DNA form, the CDR3 reads TGTGCCACCGGGACTAGCGGGACCCGCGAGCAGTTCTTC. It is translated as CATGTSGTREQFF.

This clone was counted a single time. This chain uses TRBV6-5 with TRBJ1-1; D not certain. Trimming took 6 bases from V and 4 from J, leaving 15 bases between them. Per the germline V gene, CDR1 is MNHEY and CDR2 is SVGAGI. This CDR3 has 14 amino acids. CDR3 sequence: CASRVDLSGTEAFF. In nucleotides, the CDR3 is TGTGCCAGCAGGGTGGACCTGTCGGGCACTGAAGCTTTCTTT.

The chain has TRBV28 and TRBJ2-7; 8 bases match TRBD2. CDR3 length equals 15 residues. Germline lookup yields CDR1 MDHEN and CDR2 SYDVKM. The trim removed 3 bases at V and 3 bases at J, leaving 7 bases unmatched. CDR3 DNA sequence: TGTGCCAGCAGTTTTCCCCCAGCGGGAGTCTACGAGCAGTACTTC. It translates to CASSFPPAGVYEQYF.

The chain combines TRBV3-1 (or the pseudogene TRBV3-2) with TRBJ2-1; 8 nucleotides agree with TRBD2. The CDR3 loop spans 11 amino acids. The J segment lost 15 bases and the V segment lost 1 base, leaving 2 bases of the junction unmatched. The germline V gene encodes CDR1 LGHDT and CDR2 YNNKEL (reference sequence). The CDR3 sequence: CASSQGLALFF. The CDR3 DNA follows: TGTGCCAGCAGCCAAGGACTAGCGTTGTTCTTC.

The chain employs TRBV28 and TRBJ2-1; a weak D match, TRBD2 (5 bases). Per germline, CDR1 MDHEN and CDR2 SYDVKM. CDR3 length equals 16 residues. V was clipped by 2 bases and J by 4 bases, with 15 bases between them. In DNA form, the CDR3 reads TGTGCCAGCAGTTTAATGAACCGGGGAACATACAATGAGCAGTTCTTC. Translated: CASSLMNRGTYNEQFF.

The chain is built from TRBV3-1 (or the pseudogene TRBV3-2) and TRBJ2-7; D unresolved. V was cut by 1 base and J by 2 bases, with 12 bases left in between. CDR3 length equals 15 residues. Germline V gene data show CDR1 as LGHDT and CDR2 as YNNKEL (reference sequence). CDR3 residues: CASSQGRQRTYEQYF. In DNA form, the CDR3 reads TGTGCCAGCAGCCAAGGTCGGCAGAGAACCTACGAGCAGTACTTC.

The chain combines TRBV6-5 with TRBJ2-7; 8 bases align to TRBD2. Germline CDR1 is MNHEY and CDR2 is SVGAGI. Losses at the gene ends were 6 bases for V and 4 bases for J; bases not matched to a gene: 8. The CDR3 is 14 residues long. CDR3: CASRDLGGRYEQYF. DNA of the CDR3: TGTGCCAGCAGGGACCTTGGCGGGAGGTACGAGCAGTACTTC.

This chain links TRBV30 with TRBJ2-7, with TRBD1 matching over 9 bases. Per the germline V gene, CDR1 is GTSNPN and CDR2 is SVGIG (reference sequence). There are 15 residues in the CDR3. J lost 4 bases, V lost 0 bases, and 7 bases had no gene match. CDR3 protein: CAWSVRGTGIYEQYF. The CDR3 DNA reads TGTGCCTGGAGTGTACGAGGGACAGGGATTTACGAGCAGTACTTC.